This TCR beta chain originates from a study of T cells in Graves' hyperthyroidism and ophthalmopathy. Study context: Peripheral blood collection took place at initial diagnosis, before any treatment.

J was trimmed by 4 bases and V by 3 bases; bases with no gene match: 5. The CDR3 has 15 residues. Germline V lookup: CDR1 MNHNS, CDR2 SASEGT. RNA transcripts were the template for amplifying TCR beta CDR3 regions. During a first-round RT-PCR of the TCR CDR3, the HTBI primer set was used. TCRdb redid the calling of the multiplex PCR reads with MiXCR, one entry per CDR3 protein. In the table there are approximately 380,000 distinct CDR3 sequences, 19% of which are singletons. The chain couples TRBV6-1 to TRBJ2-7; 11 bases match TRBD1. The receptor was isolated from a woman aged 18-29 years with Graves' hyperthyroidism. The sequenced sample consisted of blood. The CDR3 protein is CASSDPGTGGYEQYF. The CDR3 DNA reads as TGTGCCAGCAGTGACCCCGGGACAGGGGGTTACGAGCAGTACTTC.